This is a list of T cell receptor beta chains from one sample in a study of blood T cell repertoires in COVID-19. Profiled with immunoSEQ multiplex PCR; TCRdb holds only in-frame clones, not every one. The table includes 200,000 to 300,000 clones, around 86% detected once. What was sequenced was peripheral blood. The receptors stem from a woman aged 60 to 75 with COVID-19, enrolled during active disease. The conserved cysteine and the conserved F or W are not part of the CDR3 here.

j_call | v_call | cdr3_aa
TRBJ2-5 | TRBV20-1 | SASQGWTQY
TRBJ2-1 | TRBV2 | ASLLYNEQF
TRBJ2-1 | TRBV27 | ASRPRGLSYNEQF
TRBJ1-4 | TRBV3-1/TRBV3-2 | ASSPGQGSEKLF
TRBJ2-3 | TRBV2 | ASRGQSTDTQY
TRBJ1-1 | TRBV5-1 | ASSLGAGGSGTEAF
TRBJ1-1 | TRBV12-3/TRBV12-4 | ASSLHPRDRAF
TRBJ2-1 | TRBV6-5 | ASSFGEGAYNEQF
TRBJ2-5 | TRBV30 | AWSPYQETQY
TRBJ2-5 | TRBV19 | ASSIGGTGGETQY
TRBJ2-1 | TRBV7-2 | ASSPDYSSYNEQF
TRBJ2-3 | TRBV7-2 | ASSLVPGVLPDTQY
TRBJ1-2 | TRBV11-2 | ASSLDRTGDGYT
TRBJ2-1 | TRBV20-1 | SASALYNEQF
TRBJ2-1 | TRBV5-5 | ASSSIDNEQF
TRBJ2-6 | TRBV29-1 | SVSMRDSPSGANVLT
TRBJ2-7 | TRBV27 | ASRNSQGSYYEQY
TRBJ1-3 | TRBV6-2/TRBV6-3 | ASSYGPPGTPGNTIY
TRBJ2-2 | TRBV5-4 | ASSPGLAGGPAGELF
TRBJ1-2 | TRBV18 | ASSPASRSPYYGYT
TRBJ2-7 | TRBV15 | ATSRGHRASGSSYEQY
TRBJ1-2 | TRBV5-1 | ASTGGVYGYT
TRBJ1-2 | TRBV6-6 | ASSYSIQSTNYGYT
TRBJ2-7 | TRBV29-1 | SVAGRVNPYEQY
TRBJ2-1 | TRBV24-1 | ATGVGGGRDYNEQF
TRBJ1-1 | TRBV6-5 | ASSRGGRDSEAF
TRBJ2-7 | TRBV3-1/TRBV3-2 | ASSQMSANNYEQY
TRBJ1-2 | TRBV6-5 | ASKKPGTGGEGYT
TRBJ2-1 | TRBV28 | ASSLVVAGVKVYNEQF
TRBJ2-1 | TRBV6-4 | ASSDSIPGVAGVREQF
TRBJ2-7 | TRBV2 | ASRGLAGTYEQY
TRBJ2-5 | TRBV12-2 | ASRPQGFQETQY
TRBJ2-7 | TRBV5-1 | ASRGTAYSYEQY
TRBJ1-4 | TRBV4-1 | ASSQTGKSDEKLF
TRBJ1-1 | TRBV3-1/TRBV3-2 | ASSRRVQNTEAF
TRBJ1-3 | TRBV30 | AWGGWESSGNTIY
TRBJ1-1 | TRBV29-1 | SVDRGPTEAF
TRBJ1-1 | TRBV5-1 | ASSFSGSSLNTEAF
TRBJ1-1 | TRBV28 | ASTAVWRGNTEAF
TRBJ1-6 | TRBV19 | ASRERQGGHSPLH
TRBJ2-1 | TRBV7-9 | ASSPGQVQRNNEQF
TRBJ2-3 | TRBV19 | ASSKYADTQY